The entry below describes one TCR beta chain. The antigen is undetermined. Peripheral blood was collected from the related graft donor on the marrow donation day. Cells defined as naive were viable CD3+CD4+ or CD3+CD8+ and CCR7+CD45RA+CD45RO-CD95-CD27+CD28+. TCRdb's table, derived via immunoSEQ multiplex PCR, lists solely in-frame clones and lacks some. The table lists thousands of clones, over 95% of them singletons, with about 0.25% in the top ten. The data derive from a study of T cells after posttransplantation cyclophosphamide. General study findings and limits: TRB overlap between skin or GI tissue T cells and blood was limited. Recipient CMV seropositivity and CMV reactivation strongly tracked TRB clonality.

J lost 2 bases, V lost 7 bases, and 8 bases had no gene match. The length of the CDR3 is 16 residues. From germline, CDR1 is MNHEY and CDR2 SMNVEV (reference sequence). The sample was naive CD8+ T cells sorted from PBMCs. This chain links TRBV27 with TRBJ2-6, with TRBD1 matching over 7 bases. The receptor comes from a man in his forties or fifties in good health, CMV-negative, and a related stem cell transplant donor. The CDR3 region has the DNA TGTGCCAGCAAAATAGGGGGCGTAACTGGGGCCAACGTCCTGACTTTC. Its translation: CASKIGGVTGANVLTF.